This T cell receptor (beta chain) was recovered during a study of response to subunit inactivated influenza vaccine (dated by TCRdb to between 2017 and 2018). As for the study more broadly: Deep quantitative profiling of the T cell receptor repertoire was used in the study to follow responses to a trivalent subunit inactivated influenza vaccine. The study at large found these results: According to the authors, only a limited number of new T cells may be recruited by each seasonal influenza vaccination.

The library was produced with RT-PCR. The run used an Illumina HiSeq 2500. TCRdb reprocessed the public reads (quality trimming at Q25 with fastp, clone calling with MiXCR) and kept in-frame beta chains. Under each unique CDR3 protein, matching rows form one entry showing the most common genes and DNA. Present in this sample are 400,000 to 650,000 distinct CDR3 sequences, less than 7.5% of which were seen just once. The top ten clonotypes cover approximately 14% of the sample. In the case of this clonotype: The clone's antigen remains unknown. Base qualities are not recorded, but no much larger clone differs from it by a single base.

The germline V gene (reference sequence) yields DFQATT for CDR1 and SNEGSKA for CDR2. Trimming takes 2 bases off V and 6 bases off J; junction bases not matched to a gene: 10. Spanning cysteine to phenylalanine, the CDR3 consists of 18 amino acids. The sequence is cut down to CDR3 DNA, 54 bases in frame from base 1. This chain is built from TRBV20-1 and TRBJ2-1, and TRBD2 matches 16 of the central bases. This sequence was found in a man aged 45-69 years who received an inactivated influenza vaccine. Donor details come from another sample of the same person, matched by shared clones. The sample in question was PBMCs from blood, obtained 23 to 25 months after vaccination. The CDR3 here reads CSARSGTSGRGGSNEQFF. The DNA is TGCAGTGCTAGATCCGGGACTAGCGGGAGGGGCGGGAGCAATGAGCAGTTCTTC.